This T cell receptor (beta chain) comes out of a study of patients and donors after allogeneic stem cell transplantation. One entry per CDR3 protein, called by TCRdb with MiXCR from the RT-PCR reads. The table includes some 200,000 distinct CDR3 sequences, 40% to 45% detected once. V was shortened by 1 base and J by 5 bases, with 6 bases between the two germline ends. CDR3 length: 13 residues. Germline V CDR1 and CDR2: SGHTA, FQGNSA. The table lists this clonotype with a few counts. Sequencing used blood, either unsorted or a sorted T cell fraction (not recorded which). The TCR comes from a human donor who was either an allogeneic HSCT recipient or a stem cell or donor lymphocyte infusion donor (not recorded which). It is not recorded whose cells these are; they may come from a transplant donor. This chain connects TRBV7-2 to TRBJ2-1; unclear D gene. CDR3 bases: TGTGCCAGCAGCTTAGGGGCAGACAATGAGCAGTTCTTC. Translation: CASSLGADNEQFF.